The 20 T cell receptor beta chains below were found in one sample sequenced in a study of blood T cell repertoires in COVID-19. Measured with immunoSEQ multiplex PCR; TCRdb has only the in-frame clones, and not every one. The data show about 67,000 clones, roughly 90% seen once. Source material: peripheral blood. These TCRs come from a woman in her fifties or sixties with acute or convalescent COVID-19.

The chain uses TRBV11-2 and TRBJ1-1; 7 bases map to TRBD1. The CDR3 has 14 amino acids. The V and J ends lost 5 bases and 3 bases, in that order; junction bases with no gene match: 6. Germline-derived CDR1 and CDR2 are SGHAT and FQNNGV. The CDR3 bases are TGTGCCAGCAGCCTGTCAGGGGGGCACACTGAAGCTTTCTTT. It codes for CASSLSGGHTEAFF.

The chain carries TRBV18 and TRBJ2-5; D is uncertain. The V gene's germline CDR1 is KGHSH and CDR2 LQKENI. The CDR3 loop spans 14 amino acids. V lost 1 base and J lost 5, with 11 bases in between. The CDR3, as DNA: TGTGCCAGCTCACCACTTTCTAAGAGGGAGACCCAGTACTTC. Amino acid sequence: CASSPLSKRETQYF.

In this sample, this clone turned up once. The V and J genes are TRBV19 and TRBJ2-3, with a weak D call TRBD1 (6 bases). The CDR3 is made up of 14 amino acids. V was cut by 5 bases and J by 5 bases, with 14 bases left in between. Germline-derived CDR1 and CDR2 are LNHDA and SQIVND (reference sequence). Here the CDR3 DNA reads TGTGCCAGTAGTGACGGGACACTGAGAGATACGCAGTATTTT. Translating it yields CASSDGTLRDTQYF.

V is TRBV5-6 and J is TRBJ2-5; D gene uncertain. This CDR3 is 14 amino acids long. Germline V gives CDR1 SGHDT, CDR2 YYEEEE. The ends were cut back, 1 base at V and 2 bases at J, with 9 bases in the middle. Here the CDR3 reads CASSLPDLQETQYF. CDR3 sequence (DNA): TGTGCCAGCAGCTTGCCAGATTTGCAAGAGACCCAGTACTTC.

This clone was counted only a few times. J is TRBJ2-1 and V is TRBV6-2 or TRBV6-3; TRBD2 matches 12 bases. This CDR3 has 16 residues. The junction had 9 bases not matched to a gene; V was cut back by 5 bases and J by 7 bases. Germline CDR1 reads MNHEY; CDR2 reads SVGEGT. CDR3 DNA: TGTGCCAGCAGTGTCCCTAGCGGGAGGGCGACAAATGAGCAGTTCTTC. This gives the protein CASSVPSGRATNEQFF.

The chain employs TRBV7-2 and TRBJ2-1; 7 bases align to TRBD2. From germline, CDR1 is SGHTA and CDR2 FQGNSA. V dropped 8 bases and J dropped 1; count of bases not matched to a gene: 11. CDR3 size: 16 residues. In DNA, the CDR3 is TGTGCCAGCCTTAAATCCACGGGAGGATCCTACAATGAGCAGTTCTTC. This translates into CASLKSTGGSYNEQFF.

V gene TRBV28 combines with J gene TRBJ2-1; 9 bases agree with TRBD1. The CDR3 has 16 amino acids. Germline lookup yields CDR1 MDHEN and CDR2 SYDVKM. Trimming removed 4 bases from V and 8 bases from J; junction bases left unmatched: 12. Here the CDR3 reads CASSWNRGRMLDEQFF. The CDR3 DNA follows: TGTGCCAGCAGTTGGAACAGGGGGCGGATGTTGGATGAGCAGTTCTTC.

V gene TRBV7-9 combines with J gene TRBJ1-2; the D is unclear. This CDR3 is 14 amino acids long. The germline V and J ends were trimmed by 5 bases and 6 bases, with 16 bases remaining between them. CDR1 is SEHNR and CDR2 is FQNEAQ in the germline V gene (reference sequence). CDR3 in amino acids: CASSRLTPTDGYTF. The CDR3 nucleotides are TGTGCCAGCAGCCGTCTGACTCCGACGGATGGCTACACCTTC. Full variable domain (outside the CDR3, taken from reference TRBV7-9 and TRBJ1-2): DTGVSQNPRHKITKRGQNVTFRCDPISEHNRLYWYRQTLGQGPEFLTYFQNEAQLEKSRLLSDRFSAERPKGSFSTLEIQRTEQGDSAMYLCASSRLTPTDGYTFGSGTRLTVV.

CDR3 protein: CASSLQIGSIINEQFF. The CDR3, as DNA: TGTGCCAGCAGTTTACAAATTGGTAGTATCATCAATGAGCAGTTCTTC. The chain employs TRBV27 and TRBJ2-1; D ambiguous. CDR1 is MNHEY, CDR2 SMNVEV, per germline (reference sequence). Trimming removed 2 bases at V and 6 bases at J, with 17 bases between. The CDR3 consists of 16 residues.

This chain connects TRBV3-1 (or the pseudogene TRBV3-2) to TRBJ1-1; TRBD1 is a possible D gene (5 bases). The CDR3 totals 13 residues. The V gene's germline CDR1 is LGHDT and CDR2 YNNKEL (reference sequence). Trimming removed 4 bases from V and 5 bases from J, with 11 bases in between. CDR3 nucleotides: TGTGCCAGCAGCCCAGTCGGGGGAACTGAAGCTTTCTTT. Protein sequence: CASSPVGGTEAFF.

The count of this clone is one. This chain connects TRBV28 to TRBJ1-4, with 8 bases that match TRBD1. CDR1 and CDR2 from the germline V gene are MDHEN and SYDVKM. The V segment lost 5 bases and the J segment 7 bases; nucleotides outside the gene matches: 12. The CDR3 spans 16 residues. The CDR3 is CASSPFHGTGSEKLFF. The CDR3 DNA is TGTGCCAGCAGTCCCTTCCACGGGACAGGAAGTGAAAAACTGTTTTTT.

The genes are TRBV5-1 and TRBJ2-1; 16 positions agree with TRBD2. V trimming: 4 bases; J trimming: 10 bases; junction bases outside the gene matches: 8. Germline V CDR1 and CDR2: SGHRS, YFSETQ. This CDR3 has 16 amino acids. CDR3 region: CASSPGLAGGPGEQFF. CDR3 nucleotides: TGCGCCAGCAGCCCGGGACTAGCGGGAGGGCCCGGAGAGCAGTTCTTC.

CDR3 sequence reads: CASSQDVEAGEAGELFF. CDR3 nucleotide sequence: TGCGCCAGCAGCCAAGATGTGGAAGCGGGAGAGGCCGGGGAGCTGTTTTTT. The chain couples TRBV4-3 to TRBJ2-2; 8 bases are shared with TRBD2. This CDR3 region has 17 residues. After removal of 0 bases from V and 6 bases from J, the junction contained 9 bases not matched to a gene. Looked up from germline, CDR1 is LGHNA and CDR2 is YSLEER.

CDR3 DNA sequence: TGTGCCAGCAGCCAGGGACTCTCGAATGAAAAACTGTTTTTT. Its protein is CASSQGLSNEKLFF. The gene calls are TRBV3-1 (or the pseudogene TRBV3-2) and TRBJ1-4; D is perhaps TRBD1 (5 bases). V dropped 3 bases and J dropped 5 bases, with 10 bases sitting between them. From germline, CDR1 is LGHDT and CDR2 YNNKEL (reference sequence). The CDR3 loop spans 14 amino acids.

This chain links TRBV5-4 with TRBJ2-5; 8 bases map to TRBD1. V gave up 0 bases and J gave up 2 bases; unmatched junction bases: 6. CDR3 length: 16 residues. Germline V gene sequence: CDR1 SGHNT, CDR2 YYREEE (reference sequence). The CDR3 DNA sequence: TGTGCCAGCAGCTTGGGCAGGGGGCGTGATCAAGAGACCCAGTACTTC. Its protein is CASSLGRGRDQETQYF.

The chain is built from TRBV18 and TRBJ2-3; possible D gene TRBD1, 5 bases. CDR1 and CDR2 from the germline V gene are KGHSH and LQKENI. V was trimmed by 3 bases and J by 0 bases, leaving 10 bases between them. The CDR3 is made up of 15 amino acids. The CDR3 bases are TGTGCCAGCTCACCGGCCAGGGCAAGCACAGATACGCAGTATTTT. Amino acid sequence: CASSPARASTDTQYF.

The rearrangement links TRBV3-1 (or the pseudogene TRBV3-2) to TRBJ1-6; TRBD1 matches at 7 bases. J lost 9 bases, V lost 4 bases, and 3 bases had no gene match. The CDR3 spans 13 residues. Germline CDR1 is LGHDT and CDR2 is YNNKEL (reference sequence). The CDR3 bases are TGTGCCAGCAGCCTGACAGGGAGTTCACCCCTCCACTTT. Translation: CASSLTGSSPLHF.

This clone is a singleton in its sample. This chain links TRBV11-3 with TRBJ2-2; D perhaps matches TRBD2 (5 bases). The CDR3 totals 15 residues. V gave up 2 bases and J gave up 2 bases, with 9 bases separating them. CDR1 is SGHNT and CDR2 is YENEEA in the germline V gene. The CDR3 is CASSLPGRNTGELFF. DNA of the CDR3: TGTGCCAGCAGCTTACCGGGAAGAAACACCGGGGAGCTGTTTTTT.

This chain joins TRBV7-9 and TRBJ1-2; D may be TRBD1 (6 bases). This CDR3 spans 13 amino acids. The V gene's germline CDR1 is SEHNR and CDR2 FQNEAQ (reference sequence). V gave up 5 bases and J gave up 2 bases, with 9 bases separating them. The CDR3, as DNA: TGTGCCAGCAGCGCCGACAGGAACTATGGCTACACCTTC. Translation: CASSADRNYGYTF.

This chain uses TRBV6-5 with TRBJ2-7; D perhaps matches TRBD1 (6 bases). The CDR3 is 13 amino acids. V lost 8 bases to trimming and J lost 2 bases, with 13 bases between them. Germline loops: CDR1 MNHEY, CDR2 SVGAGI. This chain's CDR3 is CASGQSSTYEQYV. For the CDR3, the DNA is TGTGCCAGCGGACAGTCGAGTACCTACGAGCAGTACGTC.